Listed below are T cell receptor beta chains from one sample, sequenced in a study of beta chain features in type 1 diabetes. The method was immunoSEQ multiplex PCR; TCRdb's version includes in-frame clones alone and lacks a portion of them. The repertoire holds 140,000 or so clones, with 9% to 9.5% as singletons. Sequencing used central memory CD4+ T cells from blood. The receptors were sampled from a man in his late teens or twenties in good health. The CDR3 runs from the conserved cysteine through the conserved F or W. A D gene is named only where the DNA matches it firmly. For some rows the clone size is stated as once, few or many, or as a class when expanded; others skip it.

V gene,clone size,J gene,D gene,CDR3 DNA,CDR3 protein
TRBV5-8,.,TRBJ2-5,TRBD2,TGTGCCAGCAGCTTGGAACTAGCGGAAAAGACCCAGTACTTC,CASSLELAEKTQYF
TRBV2,many,TRBJ2-3,.,TGTGCCAGCAGTGAGGAGCTGGGTAGCACAGATACGCAGTATTTT,CASSEELGSTDTQYF
TRBV19,.,TRBJ1-2,.,TGTGCCAGTAGTATAGATACAGTCTACTATGGCTACACCTTC,CASSIDTVYYGYTF
TRBV19,.,TRBJ1-5,.,TGTGCCAGTAGTCTCCGGGGGGGGGCTTACAGGGAAGGACAGCCCCAGCATTTT,CASSLRGGAYREGQPQHF
TRBV5-6,once,TRBJ2-3,TRBD2,TGTGCCAGCAGCTTTGGACTAGAAACAGATACGCAGTATTTT,CASSFGLETDTQYF
TRBV28,.,TRBJ2-4,.,TGTGCCAGCAGTTTATGGGGGCTAGCCAAAAACATTCAGTACTTC,CASSLWGLAKNIQYF
TRBV20-1,many,TRBJ1-1,.,TGCAGTGCAACGTCCACTGAGGCTTTCTTT,CSATSTEAFF
TRBV6-6,.,TRBJ2-6,.,TGTGCCAGCAGCAGGGGATCTGGGGCCAACGTCCTGACTTTC,CASSRGSGANVLTF
TRBV5-4,.,TRBJ2-7,TRBD2,TGTGCCAGCAGCAAATCTAGCGGGGAAGCCTACGAGCAGTACTTC,CASSKSSGEAYEQYF
TRBV30,many,TRBJ1-1,.,TGTGCCTGGAGTGTAGCTGGGCCCGGAACTGAAGCTTTCTTT,CAWSVAGPGTEAFF
TRBV6-1,.,TRBJ2-1,TRBD2,TGTGCCAGCATAGGAGCGGGATCTTTAGGTGAGCAGTTCTTC,CASIGAGSLGEQFF
TRBV5-1,.,TRBJ1-4,.,TGCGCCAGCCGGGAGCAGCCGTTTAATGAAAAACTGTTTTTT,CASREQPFNEKLFF
TRBV28,.,TRBJ1-2,.,TGTGCCAGCAGTGCCGGTCTCTATGGCTACACCTTC,CASSAGLYGYTF
TRBV5-1,.,TRBJ2-5,TRBD2,TGCGCCAGCAGCTTGAGACTAGCGGGGGGAGGACAAGAGACCCAGTACTTC,CASSLRLAGGGQETQYF